The present entry profiles one TCR beta chain with its context. The entry originates in a study of beta chain features in type 1 diabetes. What was sequenced were expressed TCRB transcripts, since all of the isolated RNA had been reverse transcribed. The protocol was immunoSEQ multiplex PCR, while the TCRdb copy is restricted to in-frame clones and leaves out a portion. This table holds some 150,000 clones, 9% to 9.5% found once. All sorted populations exceeded 95% purity. This CDR3 comprises 15 residues. From germline, CDR1 is SNHLY and CDR2 FYNNEI. With V trimmed by 4 bases and J by 2 bases, 6 bases remained unmatched.

Input material: central memory CD4+ T cells from blood. The chain is built from TRBV2 and TRBJ2-5; 8 bases align to TRBD2. The receptor's source is a man in his late teens or twenties in good health. The CDR3 region has the DNA TGTGCCAGCAGTGGGCGGGGGGTACGGCAAGAGACCCAGTACTTC. Translating it yields CASSGRGVRQETQYF.